This T cell receptor beta chain comes out of a study of T cells after posttransplantation cyclophosphamide. Study-level findings and limits: Recipient CMV seropositivity and CMV reactivation strongly tracked TRB clonality. Blood and skin or GI T cell repertoires showed limited TRB overlap. Later post-transplant blood repertoires were often dominated by donor CD8+ memory clones.

V lost 6 bases and J 8 bases, leaving 18 bases between the germline ends. Germline V gene sequence: CDR1 MNHEY, CDR2 SMNVEV (reference sequence). CDR3 size: 14 residues. A marrow graft followed busulfan-fludarabine conditioning, with cyclophosphamide on days +3 and +4. The assay was immunoSEQ multiplex PCR, and TCRdb's table has in-frame clones only and misses some. The table has 5,500 to 6,000 clones, 1.8% seen once. Concerning this clone itself: Its specificity is not known.

The rearrangement joins TRBV27 to TRBJ2-3, with D perhaps TRBD1 (5 bases). The sequence was obtained from a male patient between 25 and 39 years old who received an allogeneic stem cell transplant from a related donor, was CMV-positive, and had no GVHD. These T cells may partly come from the graft donor. The sample here was PBMCs, taken about 37 weeks after a stem cell transplant with posttransplant cyclophosphamide. The CDR3 reads CASSRETAVPTQYF. As DNA, the CDR3 is TGTGCCAGCAGCCGAGAGACAGCCGTTCCTACGCAGTATTTT.